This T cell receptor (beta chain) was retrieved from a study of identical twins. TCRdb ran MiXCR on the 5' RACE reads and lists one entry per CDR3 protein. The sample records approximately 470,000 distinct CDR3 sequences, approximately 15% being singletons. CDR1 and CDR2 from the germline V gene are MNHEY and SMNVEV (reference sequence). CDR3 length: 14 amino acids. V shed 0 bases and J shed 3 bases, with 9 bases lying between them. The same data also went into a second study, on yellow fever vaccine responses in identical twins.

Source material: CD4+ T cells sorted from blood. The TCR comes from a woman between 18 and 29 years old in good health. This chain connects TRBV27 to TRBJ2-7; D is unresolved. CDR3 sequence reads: CASSLSPRFYEQYF. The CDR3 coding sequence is TGTGCCAGCAGTTTATCGCCCAGATTCTACGAGCAGTACTTC.